The clone carrying this T cell receptor beta chain was seen once. TCRdb keeps only in-frame clones here, not all; method: immunoSEQ multiplex PCR. The table records 250,000 to 300,000 clones, approximately 91% of them present only once. The record originates from a study of blood T cell repertoires in COVID-19. Sequenced material: peripheral blood. The sequence was collected from a woman aged 25 to 45 with COVID-19, enrolled during active disease.

In DNA, the CDR3 is TGTGCCACCAGTCAGGGGTTTGGCTACACCTTC. Protein sequence: CATSQGFGYTF. The rearrangement links TRBV15 to TRBJ1-2; perhaps TRBD1 as D (6 bases). V lost 6 bases to trimming and J lost 7 bases, with 9 bases between them. There are 11 residues in the CDR3. CDR1 LNHNV and CDR2 YYDKDF come from the germline V gene (reference sequence).